The T cell receptor beta chain under discussion was sequenced for a study of blood T cells in healthy people across ages. V lost 2 bases, J lost 3 bases, and 11 bases stayed unmatched. The germline gives CDR1 SGHTA, CDR2 FQGTGA. The CDR3 runs 18 residues. A second PCR of about 7 to 12 cycles used a sample-barcoded 5' primer and a J-beta primer mix. From the 5' RACE reads, TCRdb called clonotypes with MiXCR, one entry per CDR3 protein. The table lists about 670,000 distinct CDR3 sequences, around 50% of them singletons. The chain employs TRBV7-3 and TRBJ2-3; 10 nucleotides agree with TRBD2. The sample comprised blood. The origin of this receptor is an elderly woman in good health. The CDR3 sequence is CASSLYPHSSGGTDTQYF. The CDR3 region has the DNA TGTGCCAGCAGCTTATATCCGCACTCTAGCGGGGGAACAGATACGCAGTATTTT.